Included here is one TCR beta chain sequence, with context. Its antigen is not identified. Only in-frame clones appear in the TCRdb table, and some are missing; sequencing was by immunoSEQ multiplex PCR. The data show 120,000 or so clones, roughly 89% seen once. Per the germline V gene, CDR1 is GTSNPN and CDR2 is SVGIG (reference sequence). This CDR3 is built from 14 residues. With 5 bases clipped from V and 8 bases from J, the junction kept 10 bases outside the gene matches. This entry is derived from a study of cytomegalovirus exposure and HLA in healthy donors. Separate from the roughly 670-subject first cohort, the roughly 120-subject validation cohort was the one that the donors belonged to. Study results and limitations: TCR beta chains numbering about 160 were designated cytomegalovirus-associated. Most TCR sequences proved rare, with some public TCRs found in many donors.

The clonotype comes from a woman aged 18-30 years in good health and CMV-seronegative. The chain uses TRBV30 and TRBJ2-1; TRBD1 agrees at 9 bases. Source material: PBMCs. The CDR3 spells CAWEPGQGLHEQFF. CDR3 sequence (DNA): TGTGCCTGGGAACCGGGACAGGGTCTCCATGAGCAGTTCTTC.